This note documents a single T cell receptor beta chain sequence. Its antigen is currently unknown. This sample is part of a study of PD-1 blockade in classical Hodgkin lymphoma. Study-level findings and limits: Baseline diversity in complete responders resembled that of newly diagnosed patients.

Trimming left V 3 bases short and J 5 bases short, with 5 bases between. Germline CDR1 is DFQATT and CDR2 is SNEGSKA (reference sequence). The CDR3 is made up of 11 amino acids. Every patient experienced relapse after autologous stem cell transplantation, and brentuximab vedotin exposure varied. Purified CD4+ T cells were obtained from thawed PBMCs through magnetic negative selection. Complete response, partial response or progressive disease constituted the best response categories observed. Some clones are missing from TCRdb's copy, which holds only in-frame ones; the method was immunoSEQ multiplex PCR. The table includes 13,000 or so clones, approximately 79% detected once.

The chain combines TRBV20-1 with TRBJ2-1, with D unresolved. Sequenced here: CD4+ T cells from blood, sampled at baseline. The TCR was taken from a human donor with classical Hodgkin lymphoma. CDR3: CSASRDNEQFF. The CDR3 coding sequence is TGCAGTGCTAGTAGGGACAATGAGCAGTTCTTC.